The 4 T cell receptor beta chains in this list originate from one sample, sequenced in a study of CD8 T cells in Susac syndrome (dated 2019 in TCRdb). The library was generated by the immunoSEQ multiplex PCR assay. RNA was extracted with the RNeasy kit and roughly 0.45 to 1 ug was reverse transcribed using random hexamers. In-frame beta chains were kept once TCRdb had trimmed the public reads at Q25 with fastp and called clones with MiXCR. CDR3 protein duplicates are merged, each entry listing the most common genes and DNA. Within this sample are some 260,000 distinct CDR3 sequences, with about 88% of them counted one time only. The ten largest clonotypes hold approximately 0.11% of the sample. The sample taken for sequencing was CD8+ T cells from PBMCs. The source of these receptors is a human donor with multiple sclerosis.

V usage is TRBV30 and J usage is TRBJ2-7; a possible D gene is TRBD1 (6 bases). This CDR3 is built from 16 residues. The V and J ends lost 8 bases and 0 bases respectively, with 23 bases between them. Germline-derived CDR1 and CDR2 are GTSNPN and SVGIG (reference sequence). The CDR3 DNA sequence: TGTGCCCTCAACGGACAGCGCACAGGTTCCTCCTACGAGCAGTACTTC. This translates into CALNGQRTGSSYEQYF.

The chain carries TRBV5-1 and TRBJ2-7; 8 bases match TRBD2. The CDR3 length is 14 residues. Germline V gene data show CDR1 as SGHRS and CDR2 as YFSETQ. The V and J ends lost 4 bases and 4 bases, in that order; junction bases with no gene match: 7. CDR3 residues: CASSPGTRGYEQYF. The CDR3 nucleotides are TGCGCCAGCAGCCCCGGGACTAGGGGTTACGAGCAGTACTTC.

This chain connects TRBV2 to TRBJ2-5; no clear D gene. This CDR3 has 14 amino acids. V lost 4 bases, J lost 2 bases, and 11 bases lay in between. The germline CDR1 and CDR2 sequences are SNHLY and FYNNEI. CDR3 nucleotide sequence: TGTGCCAGCAGTGTCGGGCTCCTACAAGAGACCCAGTACTTC. Translated: CASSVGLLQETQYF.

The chain couples TRBV27 to TRBJ2-7; D ambiguous. Deletions cut 4 bases from V and 2 bases from J, with 12 bases between. The CDR3 contains 14 residues. Germline assignment: CDR1 MNHEY and CDR2 SMNVEV (reference sequence). This chain's CDR3 is CASSWRFGTYEQYF. DNA of the CDR3: TGTGCCAGCAGTTGGCGATTTGGAACCTACGAGCAGTACTTC.